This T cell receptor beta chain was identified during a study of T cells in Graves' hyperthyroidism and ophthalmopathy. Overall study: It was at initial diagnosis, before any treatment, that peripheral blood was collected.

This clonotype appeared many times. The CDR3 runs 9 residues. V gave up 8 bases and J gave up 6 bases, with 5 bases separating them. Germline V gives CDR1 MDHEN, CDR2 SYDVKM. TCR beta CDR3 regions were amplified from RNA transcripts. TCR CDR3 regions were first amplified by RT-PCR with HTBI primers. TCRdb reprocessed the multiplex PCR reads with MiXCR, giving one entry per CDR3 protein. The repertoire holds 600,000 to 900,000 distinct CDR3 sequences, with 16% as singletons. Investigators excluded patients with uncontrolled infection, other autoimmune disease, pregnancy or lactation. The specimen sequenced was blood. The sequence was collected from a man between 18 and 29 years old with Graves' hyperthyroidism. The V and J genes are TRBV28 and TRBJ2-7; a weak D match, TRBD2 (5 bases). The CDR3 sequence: CASGGEQYF. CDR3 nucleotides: TGTGCCAGCGGAGGCGAGCAGTACTTC.